This T cell receptor beta chain emerged from a study of cytomegalovirus exposure and HLA in healthy donors. The PCR contained 60 Vbeta and 13 Jbeta primers. The data were produced by immunoSEQ multiplex PCR, yet TCRdb's version contains in-frame clones alone and is incomplete. The table shows a few hundred thousand clones, with 75% occurring only once. Per germline, CDR1 WNHNN and CDR2 SYGVQD (reference sequence). V dropped 7 bases and J dropped 7 bases, with 13 bases sitting between them. The CDR3 totals 12 residues. The sample was PBMCs. This TCR came from a woman aged 25 to 45 in good health and CMV-seronegative. This chain links TRBV10-1 with TRBJ1-2; weak D call: TRBD1 (6 bases). This CDR3 is CASTTQGGGYTF. The CDR3 DNA follows: TGCGCCAGCACCACCCAAGGGGGTGGCTACACCTTC.